The sequence of this T cell receptor beta chain was determined in a study of CD8+ T cells in alopecia areata. In the study overall: Treated patients were dosed with oral tofacitinib, taking 5 to 10 mg twice daily.

The CDR3 sequence is 13 residues long. CDR1 is SGHNT, CDR2 YYREEE, per germline (reference sequence). Trimming stripped 0 bases from V and 1 base from J, with 4 bases between. Treatment here: oral pan-JAK inhibitor, 5-10 mg twice daily. Sampling of alopecia areata patients yielded lesional scalp punch biopsies as well as peripheral blood. Extraction and reverse transcription of RNA yielded cDNA as the sequencing template. This table comes from immunoSEQ multiplex PCR, and its TCRdb copy is limited to in-frame clones, with some not included. This sample carries 150,000 to 250,000 clones, roughly 60% of them seen once, and the ten largest clones take about 5%.

The sequence was collected from a human donor with alopecia areata. This rearrangement joins TRBV5-4 to TRBJ1-2, with D uncertain. Material: CD4+ T cells sorted from blood, obtained at week 24, from a patient treated with tofacitinib. This chain's CDR3 is CASSLEYNYGYTF. The CDR3 nucleotides are TGTGCCAGCAGCTTGGAATATAACTATGGCTACACCTTC.